This is a list of T cell receptor beta chains from one sample in a study of T-cell memory formation after mild COVID-19. From the 5' RACE reads, TCRdb called clonotypes with MiXCR, one entry per CDR3 protein. Of around 250,000 distinct CDR3 sequences listed, around 15% are singletons. The specimen sequenced was PBMCs or a T cell subset sorted from them (not recorded which). The receptors here all came from a man younger than 35 who had mild COVID-19 (a few samples of this study predate the infection). Cell type and time point are not known. CDR3s include the opening cysteine and the closing phenylalanine or tryptophan. A D gene is named only where the DNA matches it firmly. Part of the rows lack a size; the others show once, few, many or a class for expanded clones.

d_call: .; j_call: TRBJ2-1; v_call: TRBV6-2/TRBV6-3; clone_size: few; cdr3_aa: CASSIEGGENEQFF; cdr3_nt: TGTGCCAGCAGCATCGAGGGGGGCGAGAATGAGCAGTTCTTC
d_call: .; j_call: TRBJ1-4; v_call: TRBV9; clone_size: .; cdr3_aa: CASSAWDGNEKLFF; cdr3_nt: TGTGCCAGCAGCGCCTGGGACGGTAATGAAAAACTGTTTTTT
d_call: TRBD2; j_call: TRBJ2-7; v_call: TRBV7-3; clone_size: .; cdr3_aa: CASSSRGGPYEQYF; cdr3_nt: TGTGCCAGCAGCTCCCGGGGGGGCCCCTACGAGCAGTACTTC
d_call: .; j_call: TRBJ2-2; v_call: TRBV3-1; clone_size: few; cdr3_aa: CASSHQANTGELFF; cdr3_nt: TGTGCCAGCAGCCACCAGGCCAACACCGGGGAGCTGTTTTTT
d_call: .; j_call: TRBJ2-3; v_call: TRBV24-1; clone_size: .; cdr3_aa: CATRGARSTDTQYF; cdr3_nt: TGTGCCACCAGAGGGGCCAGGAGCACAGATACGCAGTATTTT
d_call: TRBD1; j_call: TRBJ1-1; v_call: TRBV6-4; clone_size: .; cdr3_aa: CAIRRTGGEAFF; cdr3_nt: TGTGCCATCAGAAGGACAGGGGGAGAAGCTTTCTTT
d_call: .; j_call: TRBJ2-7; v_call: TRBV4-1; clone_size: few; cdr3_aa: CASSQVGTYEQYF; cdr3_nt: TGCGCCAGCAGCCAAGTGGGTACCTACGAGCAGTACTTC
d_call: TRBD1; j_call: TRBJ2-2; v_call: TRBV10-2; clone_size: .; cdr3_aa: CASKTGGEFANTGELFF; cdr3_nt: TGCGCCAGCAAAACAGGGGGCGAGTTCGCGAACACCGGGGAGCTGTTTTTT
d_call: TRBD1; j_call: TRBJ1-1; v_call: TRBV5-1; clone_size: many; cdr3_aa: CASRADRGLTEAFF; cdr3_nt: TGCGCCAGCAGAGCTGACAGGGGGCTAACTGAAGCTTTCTTT
d_call: .; j_call: TRBJ2-2; v_call: TRBV5-1; clone_size: few; cdr3_aa: CASSPRRQEDTGELFF; cdr3_nt: TGCGCCAGCAGCCCCCGTAGACAGGAGGACACCGGGGAGCTGTTTTTT
d_call: .; j_call: TRBJ2-3; v_call: TRBV30; clone_size: .; cdr3_aa: CAWSRLESTDTQYF; cdr3_nt: TGTGCCTGGTCGCGACTAGAGAGCACAGATACGCAGTATTTT
d_call: .; j_call: TRBJ2-5; v_call: TRBV9; clone_size: .; cdr3_aa: CASSVYLQETQYF; cdr3_nt: TGTGCCAGCAGCGTATACCTCCAAGAGACCCAGTACTTC
d_call: TRBD1; j_call: TRBJ2-5; v_call: TRBV6-1; clone_size: .; cdr3_aa: CASSRDRISQETQYF; cdr3_nt: TGTGCCAGCAGCCGGGACAGAATATCCCAAGAGACCCAGTACTTC
d_call: .; j_call: TRBJ2-3; v_call: TRBV11-2; clone_size: few; cdr3_aa: CASSSYRGRADTQYF; cdr3_nt: TGTGCCAGCAGCTCCTACAGGGGGAGGGCAGATACGCAGTATTTT
d_call: .; j_call: TRBJ1-3; v_call: TRBV12-3/TRBV12-4; clone_size: .; cdr3_aa: CASDRRNPGNTIYF; cdr3_nt: TGTGCCAGCGACAGGAGAAACCCTGGAAACACCATATATTTT
d_call: .; j_call: TRBJ2-2; v_call: TRBV5-5; clone_size: few; cdr3_aa: CASSLEWTGELFF; cdr3_nt: TGTGCCAGCAGCTTGGAATGGACCGGGGAGCTGTTTTTT
d_call: .; j_call: TRBJ2-5; v_call: TRBV4-3; clone_size: .; cdr3_aa: CASSRTDQETQYF; cdr3_nt: TGCGCCAGCAGCCGAACGGATCAAGAGACCCAGTACTTC
d_call: TRBD1; j_call: TRBJ2-2; v_call: TRBV24-1; clone_size: .; cdr3_aa: CATSDDRGSNTGELFF; cdr3_nt: TGTGCCACCAGTGACGACAGGGGGTCGAACACCGGGGAGCTGTTTTTT
d_call: TRBD1; j_call: TRBJ2-7; v_call: TRBV4-1; clone_size: .; cdr3_aa: CASRQRQGAVEQYF; cdr3_nt: TGCGCCAGCAGACAGCGACAGGGAGCAGTCGAGCAGTACTTC
d_call: TRBD2; j_call: TRBJ2-5; v_call: TRBV6-6; clone_size: .; cdr3_aa: CASTGGSMAQYF; cdr3_nt: TGTGCCAGCACCGGGGGGTCAATGGCCCAGTACTTC
d_call: .; j_call: TRBJ2-4; v_call: TRBV5-1; clone_size: few; cdr3_aa: CASSGNIQYF; cdr3_nt: TGCGCCAGCTCAGGGAACATTCAGTACTTC
d_call: .; j_call: TRBJ1-2; v_call: TRBV7-9; clone_size: .; cdr3_aa: CASSRRPGQGYGYTF; cdr3_nt: TGTGCCAGCAGCCGGCGGCCTGGACAAGGGTATGGCTACACCTTC
d_call: TRBD1; j_call: TRBJ2-3; v_call: TRBV5-1; clone_size: .; cdr3_aa: CASSAGTGGPDTQYF; cdr3_nt: TGCGCCAGCAGCGCCGGGACAGGGGGACCAGATACGCAGTATTTT
d_call: .; j_call: TRBJ2-6; v_call: TRBV6-2/TRBV6-3; clone_size: .; cdr3_aa: CASSYSGRSGANVLTF; cdr3_nt: TGTGCCAGCAGTTACTCGGGACGCTCTGGGGCCAACGTCCTGACTTTC
d_call: TRBD1; j_call: TRBJ1-1; v_call: TRBV16; clone_size: few; cdr3_aa: CASSKGQARVVEAFF; cdr3_nt: TGTGCCAGCAGCAAGGGACAGGCGCGGGTGGTTGAAGCTTTCTTT
d_call: .; j_call: TRBJ1-6; v_call: TRBV7-9; clone_size: .; cdr3_aa: CASSFTYYNSPLHF; cdr3_nt: TGTGCCAGCAGCTTTACCTACTATAATTCACCCCTCCACTTT
d_call: .; j_call: TRBJ1-5; v_call: TRBV12-3/TRBV12-4; clone_size: few; cdr3_aa: CASSSGEFQPQHF; cdr3_nt: TGTGCCAGCAGCTCCGGGGAGTTTCAGCCCCAGCATTTT
d_call: .; j_call: TRBJ2-1; v_call: TRBV5-5; clone_size: few; cdr3_aa: CASSLGTVNYNEQFF; cdr3_nt: TGTGCCAGCAGCTTGGGGACAGTCAATTACAATGAGCAGTTCTTC
d_call: .; j_call: TRBJ2-2; v_call: TRBV7-6; clone_size: few; cdr3_aa: CASSPRPGPTGELFF; cdr3_nt: TGTGCCAGCAGCCCCAGACCGGGTCCCACCGGGGAGCTGTTTTTT
d_call: .; j_call: TRBJ1-4; v_call: TRBV9; clone_size: once; cdr3_aa: CASSVRATNEKLFF; cdr3_nt: TGTGCCAGCAGTGTGCGGGCAACTAATGAAAAACTGTTTTTT
d_call: TRBD1; j_call: TRBJ1-2; v_call: TRBV7-2; clone_size: .; cdr3_aa: CASSFLTSGGQGGYTF; cdr3_nt: TGTGCCAGCAGCTTTCTAACGAGCGGGGGACAGGGCGGCTACACCTTC
d_call: TRBD1; j_call: TRBJ2-7; v_call: TRBV20-1; clone_size: .; cdr3_aa: CSAMRLTVSVKGTGAYEQYF; cdr3_nt: TGCAGTGCTATGCGGCTAACGGTGTCGGTAAAAGGGACAGGGGCTTACGAGCAGTACTTC
d_call: .; j_call: TRBJ2-5; v_call: TRBV12-3/TRBV12-4; clone_size: .; cdr3_aa: CASTPTIIQETQYF; cdr3_nt: TGTGCCAGCACCCCGACTATAATCCAAGAGACCCAGTACTTC
d_call: .; j_call: TRBJ2-1; v_call: TRBV12-3/TRBV12-4; clone_size: few; cdr3_aa: CASSPPGYNEQFF; cdr3_nt: TGTGCCAGCAGCCCCCCAGGCTACAATGAGCAGTTCTTC
d_call: .; j_call: TRBJ1-2; v_call: TRBV4-1; clone_size: few; cdr3_aa: CASSRNSLYGYTF; cdr3_nt: TGCGCCAGCAGCCGAAACTCCCTCTATGGCTACACCTTC
d_call: TRBD1; j_call: TRBJ1-6; v_call: TRBV7-2; clone_size: .; cdr3_aa: CASSSSQGVMNSPLHF; cdr3_nt: TGTGCCAGCAGCTCCTCCCAGGGGGTAATGAATTCACCCCTCCACTTT
d_call: TRBD1; j_call: TRBJ2-3; v_call: TRBV6-6; clone_size: few; cdr3_aa: CASTPGTGTDTQYF; cdr3_nt: TGTGCCAGCACCCCCGGGACAGGGACAGATACGCAGTATTTT
d_call: TRBD2; j_call: TRBJ2-1; v_call: TRBV7-9; clone_size: few; cdr3_aa: CASSPPPGGPYNEQFF; cdr3_nt: TGTGCCAGCAGCCCTCCGCCGGGGGGACCCTACAATGAGCAGTTCTTC
d_call: .; j_call: TRBJ2-5; v_call: TRBV29-1; clone_size: .; cdr3_aa: CSVAGTRRETQYF; cdr3_nt: TGCAGCGTTGCAGGGACCAGAAGAGAGACCCAGTACTTC
d_call: TRBD2; j_call: TRBJ2-5; v_call: TRBV6-5; clone_size: .; cdr3_aa: CASRGLAGHGAQYF; cdr3_nt: TGTGCCAGTCGGGGGCTAGCGGGTCACGGAGCCCAGTACTTC
d_call: .; j_call: TRBJ1-1; v_call: TRBV5-1; clone_size: many; cdr3_aa: CASSLFGNTEAFF; cdr3_nt: TGCGCCAGCAGCTTGTTTGGGAACACTGAAGCTTTCTTT
d_call: .; j_call: TRBJ2-5; v_call: TRBV2; clone_size: .; cdr3_aa: CASVGQIQETQYF; cdr3_nt: TGTGCCAGCGTTGGACAAATCCAAGAGACCCAGTACTTC
d_call: .; j_call: TRBJ1-5; v_call: TRBV6-2/TRBV6-3; clone_size: many; cdr3_aa: CATSRDFDPHNQPQHF; cdr3_nt: TGTGCCACCAGCCGGGACTTCGACCCCCACAATCAGCCCCAGCATTTT
d_call: TRBD1; j_call: TRBJ1-4; v_call: TRBV28; clone_size: many; cdr3_aa: CASREDPYRGEKLFF; cdr3_nt: TGTGCCAGCAGGGAAGATCCATACAGGGGTGAAAAACTGTTTTTT
d_call: .; j_call: TRBJ1-2; v_call: TRBV7-9; clone_size: few; cdr3_aa: CASSRGGPSAADYGYTF; cdr3_nt: TGTGCCAGCAGCCGCGGGGGACCTAGCGCTGCGGACTATGGCTACACCTTC
d_call: TRBD1; j_call: TRBJ2-7; v_call: TRBV6-2/TRBV6-3; clone_size: .; cdr3_aa: CASSYMGQGLAYEQYF; cdr3_nt: TGTGCCAGCAGTTACATGGGACAGGGTCTAGCCTACGAGCAGTACTTC
d_call: .; j_call: TRBJ2-5; v_call: TRBV7-9; clone_size: few; cdr3_aa: CASSQRRVEETQYF; cdr3_nt: TGTGCCAGCAGCCAACGACGCGTGGAAGAGACCCAGTACTTC
d_call: .; j_call: TRBJ2-1; v_call: TRBV6-5; clone_size: .; cdr3_aa: CASSRFLGEQFF; cdr3_nt: TGTGCCAGCAGCCGATTCTTGGGGGAGCAGTTCTTC
d_call: TRBD1; j_call: TRBJ2-1; v_call: TRBV4-1; clone_size: .; cdr3_aa: CASSQHPWDRGNEQFF; cdr3_nt: TGCGCCAGCAGCCAACACCCTTGGGACAGGGGAAATGAGCAGTTCTTC
d_call: TRBD1; j_call: TRBJ2-1; v_call: TRBV7-9; clone_size: few; cdr3_aa: CASSTQGAAGQFF; cdr3_nt: TGTGCCAGCAGTACACAGGGGGCGGCTGGGCAGTTCTTC
d_call: .; j_call: TRBJ2-1; v_call: TRBV7-9; clone_size: few; cdr3_aa: CASSSQDYNEQFF; cdr3_nt: TGTGCCAGCAGCTCACAGGATTACAATGAGCAGTTCTTC
d_call: .; j_call: TRBJ2-1; v_call: TRBV9; clone_size: few; cdr3_aa: CASSPRGSRSYNEQFF; cdr3_nt: TGTGCCAGCAGCCCGAGGGGCAGCCGCTCCTACAATGAGCAGTTCTTC
d_call: TRBD1; j_call: TRBJ2-7; v_call: TRBV5-1; clone_size: many; cdr3_aa: CASSSRPGTVYEQYF; cdr3_nt: TGCGCCAGCAGCTCGAGGCCCGGGACAGTCTACGAGCAGTACTTC
d_call: .; j_call: TRBJ2-7; v_call: TRBV12-3/TRBV12-4; clone_size: few; cdr3_aa: CASSHDRFPYEQYF; cdr3_nt: TGTGCCAGCAGTCATGACAGGTTCCCCTACGAGCAGTACTTC
d_call: TRBD2; j_call: TRBJ2-1; v_call: TRBV5-1; clone_size: few; cdr3_aa: CASSLDVAGGNNEQFF; cdr3_nt: TGCGCCAGCAGCTTGGATGTAGCGGGGGGCAACAATGAGCAGTTCTTC
d_call: TRBD2; j_call: TRBJ2-3; v_call: TRBV7-9; clone_size: few; cdr3_aa: CASSSGVTDTQYF; cdr3_nt: TGTGCCAGCAGCAGCGGGGTCACAGATACGCAGTATTTT
d_call: TRBD1; j_call: TRBJ2-1; v_call: TRBV7-3; clone_size: .; cdr3_aa: CASSPPGQGAAGEQFF; cdr3_nt: TGTGCCAGCAGCCCCCCCGGACAGGGGGCTGCGGGTGAGCAGTTCTTC
d_call: .; j_call: TRBJ1-6; v_call: TRBV5-1; clone_size: few; cdr3_aa: CASSDDERDLHF; cdr3_nt: TGCGCCAGCAGCGATGACGAACGGGACCTCCACTTT
d_call: TRBD2; j_call: TRBJ2-5; v_call: TRBV5-1; clone_size: few; cdr3_aa: CASSLIAGGKETQYF; cdr3_nt: TGCGCCAGCAGCCTTATAGCGGGGGGTAAAGAGACCCAGTACTTC
d_call: .; j_call: TRBJ2-1; v_call: TRBV9; clone_size: .; cdr3_aa: CASIVAASEGNEQFF; cdr3_nt: TGTGCCAGCATCGTAGCGGCTAGTGAAGGCAATGAGCAGTTCTTC